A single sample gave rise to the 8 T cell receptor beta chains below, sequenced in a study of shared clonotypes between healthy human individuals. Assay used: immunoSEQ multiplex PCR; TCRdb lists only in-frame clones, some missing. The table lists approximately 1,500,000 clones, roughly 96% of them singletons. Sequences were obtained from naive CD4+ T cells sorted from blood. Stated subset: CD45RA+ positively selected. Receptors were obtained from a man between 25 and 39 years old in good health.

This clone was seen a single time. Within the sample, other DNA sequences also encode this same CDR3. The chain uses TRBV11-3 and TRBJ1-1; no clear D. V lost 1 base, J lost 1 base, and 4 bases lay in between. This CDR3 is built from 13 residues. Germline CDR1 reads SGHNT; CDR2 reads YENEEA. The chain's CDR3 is CASSLAENTEAFF. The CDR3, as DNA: TGTGCCAGCAGCTTAGCAGAGAACACTGAAGCTTTCTTT. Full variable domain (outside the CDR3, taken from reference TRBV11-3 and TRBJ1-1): EAGVVQSPRYKIIEKKQPVAFWCNPISGHNTLYWYLQNLGQGPELLIRYENEEAVDDSQLPKDRFSAERLKGVDSTLKIQPAELGDSAVYLCASSLAENTEAFFGQGTRLTVV.

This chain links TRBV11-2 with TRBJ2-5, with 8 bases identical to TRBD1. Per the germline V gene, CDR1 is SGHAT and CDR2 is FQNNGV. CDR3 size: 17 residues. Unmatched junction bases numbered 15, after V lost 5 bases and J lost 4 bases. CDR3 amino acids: CASSPNRGSARGETQYF. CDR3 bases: TGTGCCAGCAGCCCAAACAGGGGGTCCGCTCGGGGAGAGACCCAGTACTTC. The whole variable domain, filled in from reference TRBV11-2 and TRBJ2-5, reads EAGVAQSPRYKIIEKRQSVAFWCNPISGHATLYWYQQILGQGPKLLIQFQNNGVVDDSQLPKDRFSAERLKGVDSTLKIQPAKLEDSAVYLCASSPNRGSARGETQYFGPGTRLLVL.

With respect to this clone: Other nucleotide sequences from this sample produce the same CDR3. Here the CDR3 DNA reads TGTGCCAGCAGTTTACTGGGTCAGCCCCAGCATTTT. It is translated as CASSLLGQPQHF. The rearrangement uses TRBV28 and TRBJ1-5, with D hard to call. Trimming removed 2 bases from V and 6 bases from J, with 5 bases in between. Germline CDR1 and CDR2: MDHEN and SYDVKM. The CDR3 loop spans 12 amino acids.

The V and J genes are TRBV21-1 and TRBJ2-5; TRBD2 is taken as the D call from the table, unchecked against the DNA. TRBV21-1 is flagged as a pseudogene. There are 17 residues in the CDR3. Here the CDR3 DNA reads TGTGCCAGCAGCAAAGACGGAGCGGAGTCGTACCAAGAGACCCAGTACTTC. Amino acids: CASSKDGAESYQETQYF.

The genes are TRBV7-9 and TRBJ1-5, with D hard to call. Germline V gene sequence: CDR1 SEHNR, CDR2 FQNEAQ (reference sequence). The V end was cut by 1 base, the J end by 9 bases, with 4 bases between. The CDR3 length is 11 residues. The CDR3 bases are TGTGCCAGCAGCTTAGGGGGGCCCCAGCATTTT. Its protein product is CASSLGGPQHF.

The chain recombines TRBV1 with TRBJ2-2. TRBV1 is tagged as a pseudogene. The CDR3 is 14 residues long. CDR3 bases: TGCACCAGCAGCCAAGATGACGGACCCGGGGAGCTGTTTTTT. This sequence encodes CTSSQDDGPGELFF.

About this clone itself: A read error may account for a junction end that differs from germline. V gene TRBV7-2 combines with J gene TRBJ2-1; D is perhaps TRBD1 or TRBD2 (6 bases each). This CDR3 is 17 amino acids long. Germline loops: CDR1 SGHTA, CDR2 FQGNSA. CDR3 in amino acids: CASRFRGGTPSYNEQFF. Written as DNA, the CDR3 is TGTGCCAGCCGCTTTCGAGGGGGGACACCCTCCTACAATGAGCAGTTCTTC. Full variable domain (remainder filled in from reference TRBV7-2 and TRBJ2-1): GAGVSQSPSNKVTEKGKDVELRCDPISGHTALYWYRQSLGQGLEFLIYFQGNSAPDKSGLPSDRFSAERTGGSVSTLTIQRTQQEDSAVYLCASRFRGGTPSYNEQFFGPGTRLTVL.

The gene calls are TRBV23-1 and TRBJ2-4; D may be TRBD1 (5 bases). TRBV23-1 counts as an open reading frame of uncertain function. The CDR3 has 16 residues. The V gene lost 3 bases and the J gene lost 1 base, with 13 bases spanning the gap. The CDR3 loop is CASSHQQARAKNIQYF. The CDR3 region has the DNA TGCGCCAGCAGTCACCAACAGGCACGGGCCAAAAACATTCAGTACTTC.